Listed below are T cell receptor beta chains from one sample, sequenced in a study of T cell changes during pregnancy in multiple sclerosis. The method was immunoSEQ multiplex PCR; TCRdb's version includes in-frame clones alone and lacks a portion of them. The sample has some 80,000 clones; more than 70% are singletons. The sample in question was peripheral blood, obtained in the first trimester of pregnancy. The receptors derive from a female donor in good health, enrolled as a control in a pregnancy study. The CDR3 runs from the conserved cysteine through the conserved F or W. A D gene is named only where the DNA matches it firmly. Size is stated for part of the rows, as once, few or many counts, or as a class when the clone is expanded.

TRBD1	TRBV19	TRBJ1-2	-	CASSTLGQATDGYTF	TGTGCCAGTAGTACTCTCGGACAGGCTACGGACGGCTACACCTTC
TRBD2	TRBV9	TRBJ2-1	-	CASSVGSGLTSGIYEQFF	TGTGCCAGCAGCGTAGGGTCCGGGTTGACTAGCGGGATATATGAGCAGTTCTTC
-	TRBV11-3	TRBJ2-5	-	CASSSFGDGAQYF	TGTGCCAGCAGCTCCTTCGGGGATGGGGCCCAGTACTTC
TRBD2	TRBV19	TRBJ2-4	once	CASSTGLADYLAKNIQYF	TGTGCCAGTAGTACGGGACTAGCGGATTATCTAGCCAAAAACATTCAGTACTTC
-	TRBV7-6	TRBJ1-5	few	CASSLRAGDFNQPQHF	TGTGCCAGCAGTCTCAGGGCAGGCGATTTCAATCAGCCCCAGCATTTT
-	TRBV7-6	TRBJ1-5	-	CASSLARGGGGNQPQHF	TGTGCCAGCAGCTTAGCGAGGGGGGGCGGGGGCAATCAGCCCCAGCATTTT
TRBD1	TRBV27	TRBJ1-2	-	CASRPWTGGDYGYTF	TGTGCCAGCAGGCCCTGGACAGGGGGGGACTATGGCTACACCTTC
-	TRBV5-1	TRBJ1-2	-	CASSLEGWGYTF	TGCGCCAGCAGCTTAGAGGGATGGGGCTACACCTTC
-	TRBV6-1	TRBJ1-5	-	CASRGTTNQPQHF	TGTGCCAGCAGAGGGACAACCAATCAGCCCCAGCATTTT
TRBD2	TRBV9	TRBJ2-1	medium-sized	CASSATSGRGNEQFF	TGTGCCAGCAGCGCCACTAGCGGGAGAGGTAATGAGCAGTTCTTC